One TCR beta chain is described in this entry. Its target is unknown. Researchers ran the PCR with 60 Vbeta and 13 Jbeta primers. Some clones are missing from TCRdb's copy, which holds only in-frame ones; the method was immunoSEQ multiplex PCR. The data show over 100,000 clones, and the top ten clones hold approximately 6.2%. The length of the CDR3 is 14 residues. From germline, CDR1 is MNHNS and CDR2 SASEGT. The V gene end was trimmed by 1 base and the J gene end by 4 bases; junction bases not matched to a gene: 3. This entry belongs to a study of cytomegalovirus exposure and HLA in healthy donors. At the level of the study: Among the approximately 400 donors who were genotyped, roughly 85% fell in the genetic ancestry cluster that is associated with self-reported Caucasian donors.

The study, taken as a whole, reports: TCR beta chains numbering some 150 were designated cytomegalovirus-associated. Clonal expansion, a later analysis showed, was greater in HLA-associated TCR beta chains than in equally common others.

The sequence came from a middle-aged man in good health and CMV-seropositive. The sequenced sample consisted of PBMCs. V gene TRBV6-1 combines with J gene TRBJ1-1, with 7 bases that match TRBD1. The DNA of the CDR3 is TGTGCCAGCAGTGAAGGGGGACAGATCACTGAAGCTTTCTTT. Protein: CASSEGGQITEAFF.